This is a list of T cell receptor beta chains from one sample in a study of metastatic and nonmetastatic thyroid tumors. TCRdb reanalyzed the PCR reads via MiXCR. This sample has about 8,000 clones; around 28% occur once, and the top ten carry roughly two fifths. Material: tumor tissue. Receptors were obtained from a male donor with papillary thyroid cancer or a benign thyroid nodule (not recorded which). Some clones in this sample may be carry-over from other donors' samples. CDR3s include the opening cysteine and the closing phenylalanine or tryptophan. Fields, in order: CDR3 length, J gene, clone size, V gene, D gene, CDR3 protein, CDR3 DNA. A D gene is named only where the DNA matches it firmly. A clone size is listed for some rows: how often the clone was seen (once, few, many), or a class if it is expanded.

12	TRBJ2-7	once	TRBV3-1	-	CASSQDELEQYF	TGTGCCAGCAGCCAAGATGAGTTGGAGCAGTACTTC
15	TRBJ2-7	-	TRBV7-2	-	CASSPQPGATYEQYF	TGTGCCAGCAGCCCTCAGCCGGGGGCAACCTACGAGCAGTACTTC
16	TRBJ2-2	few	TRBV20-1	TRBD1	CSAREPGQGDTGELFF	TGCAGTGCTAGAGAACCGGGACAGGGGGACACCGGGGAGCTGTTTTTT
15	TRBJ1-1	-	TRBV28	TRBD1	CASTQGGASNTEAFF	TGTGCCAGCACCCAGGGGGGCGCGTCGAACACTGAAGCTTTCTTT
14	TRBJ1-1	few	TRBV20-1	-	CSAEGPEVSTEAFF	TGCAGTGCTGAGGGCCCTGAGGTTAGTACTGAAGCTTTCTTT
14	TRBJ2-7	medium-sized	TRBV2	TRBD1	CASSSDRVSYEQYF	TGTGCCAGCAGCTCGGACAGGGTCTCCTACGAGCAGTACTTC
15	TRBJ1-1	-	TRBV20-1	TRBD1	CSARGGGTGRTEAFF	TGCAGTGCTAGAGGGGGAGGGACAGGGAGGACTGAAGCTTTCTTT
18	TRBJ2-1	few	TRBV9	-	CASSVGDGASFSYNEQFF	TGTGCCAGCAGCGTAGGAGATGGGGCTAGCTTTTCCTACAATGAGCAGTTCTTC
16	TRBJ1-2	-	TRBV30	-	CLVRQTEGPFRYGYTF	TGTTTAGTTCGTCAAACCGAGGGTCCTTTCAGATATGGCTACACCTTC
16	TRBJ1-1	few	TRBV19	TRBD1	CASSILRGQGATEAFF	TGTGCCAGTAGTATCCTTAGGGGACAGGGGGCCACTGAAGCTTTCTTT
15	TRBJ2-5	medium-sized	TRBV6-1	TRBD2	CASSDTSGGQETQYF	TGTGCCAGCAGTGATACTAGCGGGGGCCAAGAGACCCAGTACTTC
16	TRBJ1-2	-	TRBV6-4	TRBD1	CASRHQGQGESEGYTF	TGTGCCAGCAGACACCAGGGACAGGGCGAATCAGAAGGCTACACCTTC
14	TRBJ2-7	few	TRBV6-4	TRBD2	CASSYTGTSEEQYF	TGTGCCAGCAGTTACACCGGGACTAGCGAAGAGCAGTACTTC
14	TRBJ2-7	-	TRBV7-9	-	CASQQVGNSYEQYF	TGTGCCAGCCAACAGGTGGGGAACTCCTACGAGCAGTACTTC
13	TRBJ1-1	-	TRBV29-1	-	CSVEEGDHTEAFF	TGCAGCGTTGAAGAAGGGGATCACACTGAAGCTTTCTTT
12	TRBJ2-1	-	TRBV5-6	-	CASSLAAAEQFF	TGTGCCAGCAGCTTGGCGGCGGCTGAGCAGTTCTTC
11	TRBJ2-3	-	TRBV11-1	-	CASSSGDTQYF	TGTGCCAGCAGTTCTGGTGATACGCAGTATTTT
16	TRBJ2-1	medium-sized	TRBV5-1	TRBD1	CASSLNVGTANNEQFF	TGCGCCAGCAGCTTGAATGTTGGGACAGCGAACAATGAGCAGTTCTTC
16	TRBJ2-2	few	TRBV28	TRBD1	CASSLTGASDTGELFF	TGTGCCAGCAGTTTAACAGGGGCGAGTGACACCGGGGAGCTGTTTTTT
16	TRBJ2-7	few	TRBV6-1	TRBD1	CASSEPGGTSSYEQYF	TGTGCCAGCAGTGAGCCAGGGGGCACGAGCTCCTACGAGCAGTACTTC
14	TRBJ1-2	few	TRBV30	-	CAWSMGVDSYGYTF	TGTGCCTGGAGTATGGGGGTTGACAGCTATGGCTACACCTTC
15	TRBJ2-3	large	TRBV6-1	TRBD2	CASSEEGGRADTQYF	TGTGCCAGCAGTGAAGAGGGTGGGAGGGCAGATACGCAGTATTTT
13	TRBJ2-2	few	TRBV20-1	-	CSATPPNTGELFF	TGCAGTGCAACGCCCCCGAACACCGGGGAGCTGTTTTTT
15	TRBJ2-3	few	TRBV6-1	-	CASSPRVTVTDTQYF	TGTGCCAGCAGTCCCCGGGTCACGGTCACAGATACGCAGTATTTT
16	TRBJ2-2	-	TRBV20-1	TRBD2	CSARTSSGGAPGELFF	TGCAGTGCTAGAACGTCTAGCGGGGGGGCCCCCGGGGAGCTGTTTTTT
17	TRBJ2-5	few	TRBV6-1	-	CASSERFPQVMAETQYF	TGTGCCAGCAGTGAACGCTTTCCACAGGTCATGGCAGAGACCCAGTACTTC
13	TRBJ2-7	-	TRBV11-2	TRBD1	CASSLEAGGEQYF	TGTGCCAGCAGCTTAGAAGCAGGGGGCGAGCAGTACTTC
15	TRBJ2-3	once	TRBV5-1	TRBD1	CASSLSQGVTDTQYF	TGCGCCAGCAGCTTGTCGCAGGGGGTCACAGATACGCAGTATTTT
14	TRBJ2-6	few	TRBV28	-	CASRSNSGANVLTF	TGTGCCAGCAGGTCCAACTCTGGGGCCAACGTCCTGACTTTC
20	TRBJ1-5	-	TRBV10-3	TRBD1	CAISESNRGQTVYSNQPQHF	TGTGCCATCAGTGAGTCAAACAGGGGACAGACTGTTTATAGCAATCAGCCCCAGCATTTT
15	TRBJ2-1	few	TRBV6-1	TRBD2	CASSHQTSGINEQFF	TGTGCCAGCAGCCATCAGACTAGCGGGATCAATGAGCAGTTCTTC
16	TRBJ2-7	few	TRBV6-5	-	CASSYSKGQIPYEQYF	TGTGCCAGCAGTTACTCGAAGGGGCAGATACCCTACGAGCAGTACTTC
16	TRBJ2-2	-	TRBV2	TRBD2	CASRISSGSGTGELLF	TGTGCCAGCAGGATAAGTAGCGGGAGTGGCACCGGGGAGCTGCTCTTT
15	TRBJ2-5	many	TRBV11-1	TRBD2	CASSLVTSGEETQYF	TGTGCCAGCAGCTTGGTCACTAGCGGAGAGGAGACCCAGTACTTC
19	TRBJ2-7	many	TRBV28	TRBD1	CASSLILRGTGILNYEQYF	TGTGCCAGCAGTTTAATACTCAGGGGGACAGGCATCCTCAACTACGAGCAGTACTTC
14	TRBJ2-2	-	TRBV6-4	TRBD2	CASSVAGGSGELFF	TGTGCCAGCAGCGTAGCGGGAGGGAGCGGGGAGCTGTTTTTT
16	TRBJ2-1	many	TRBV6-5	TRBD2	CASSWLAGGFNAEQFF	TGTGCCAGCAGTTGGCTAGCGGGAGGTTTTAATGCTGAGCAGTTCTTC
12	TRBJ1-6	-	TRBV6-4	-	CASSARDLPLHF	TGTGCCAGCAGTGCTCGGGACTTACCCCTCCACTTT
12	TRBJ2-7	few	TRBV27	-	CAGTDETYEQYF	TGTGCCGGGACTGACGAAACGTACGAGCAGTACTTC
14	TRBJ2-1	-	TRBV29-1	-	CSVEGLRGYNEQFF	TGCAGCGTTGAGGGTTTGAGAGGGTACAATGAGCAGTTCTTC
14	TRBJ2-3	few	TRBV11-2	-	CASSLGPGVNTQYF	TGTGCCAGCAGCTTAGGGCCCGGAGTAAATACGCAGTATTTT
16	TRBJ1-6	-	TRBV28	-	CASSPLTEFYNSPLHF	TGTGCCAGCAGTCCGCTCACAGAGTTCTATAATTCACCCCTCCACTTT
13	TRBJ2-1	-	TRBV30	TRBD1	CAWRRDSKNEQFF	TGTGCCTGGAGACGGGACAGCAAGAATGAGCAGTTCTTC
15	TRBJ2-7	few	TRBV19	TRBD2	CASSAMPELAGEQYF	TGTGCCAGTAGCGCCATGCCCGAGTTAGCGGGGGAGCAGTACTTC
13	TRBJ1-2	few	TRBV6-1	-	CASIPGNGYGYTF	TGTGCCAGCATACCGGGAAACGGCTATGGCTACACCTTC